These T cell receptor beta chains were read from a single sample in a study of beta chain features in type 1 diabetes. Sequencing used immunoSEQ multiplex PCR; TCRdb keeps in-frame clones, though not all of them. This repertoire shows approximately 730,000 clones, under 15% found once; its top ten account for 0.022%. The source material was naive CD4+ T cells from blood. These receptors were collected from a man between 18 and 35 years old with type 1 diabetes. Both conserved end residues are part of each CDR3. D genes are given only for firm matches. Clone size is not always given. Where it is, it says once, few, many or a class for expanded clones.

cdr3_aa cdr3_nt d_call j_call clone_size v_call
CASSQSTGTSNQPQHF TGCGCCAGCAGCCAATCAACAGGTACTAGCAATCAGCCCCAGCATTTT - TRBJ1-5 few TRBV4-1
CASSLWTGDGELFF TGTGCCAGCAGTTTATGGACAGGGGACGGGGAGCTGTTTTTT TRBD1 TRBJ2-2 few TRBV27
CASSTQTSGTRNEQYF TGTGCCAGCAGTACCCAAACCTCCGGGACTAGAAACGAGCAGTACTTC TRBD2 TRBJ2-7 - TRBV19
CASSSRIQGERILVYGYTF TGTGCCAGCAGCTCGAGGATACAGGGGGAGCGGATCCTCGTCTATGGCTACACCTTC TRBD1 TRBJ1-2 few TRBV11-2
CASSQGSLQGSGETQYF TGTGCCAGCAGCCAAGGCTCATTGCAGGGATCAGGAGAGACCCAGTACTTC - TRBJ2-5 few TRBV4-2
CASSAQEGDYGYTF TGCGCCAGCAGCGCGCAGGAGGGAGACTATGGCTACACCTTC - TRBJ1-2 - TRBV4-1
CASTDKDWTQYF TGTGCCAGCACCGACAAGGACTGGACCCAGTACTTC - TRBJ2-5 few TRBV27
CASSLARTPSSYEQYF TGCGCCAGCAGCTTGGCACGGACGCCGAGCTCCTACGAGCAGTACTTC - TRBJ2-7 - TRBV5-1
CATSSGAYGYTF TGTGCCACCAGCAGTGGGGCCTATGGCTACACCTTC - TRBJ1-2 - TRBV15
CAWSVLGLAVGEKLFF TGTGCCTGGAGTGTATTAGGGTTGGCGGTAGGGGAAAAACTGTTTTTT - TRBJ1-4 few TRBV30
CAWRTPQGAETQYF TGTGCCTGGAGGACACCTCAGGGGGCAGAGACCCAGTACTTC TRBD1 TRBJ2-5 few TRBV30
CASSLERTGELFF TGCGCCAGCAGCTTGGAGCGAACCGGGGAGCTGTTTTTT - TRBJ2-2 - TRBV5-1
CASRDSGSPLHF TGTGCCAGCAGGGACAGTGGCTCACCCCTCCACTTT - TRBJ1-6 - TRBV6-6
CASSGGQGTGEQYF TGTGCCAGCAGTGGGGGACAGGGTACAGGCGAGCAGTACTTC TRBD1 TRBJ2-7 - TRBV28
CASSELVLGSTDTQYF TGTGCCAGCAGTGAACTAGTACTCGGAAGCACAGATACGCAGTATTTT - TRBJ2-3 - TRBV2
CASSESGGPFTDTQYF TGTGCCAGCAGTGAATCAGGGGGGCCATTCACAGATACGCAGTATTTT - TRBJ2-3 - TRBV25-1
CASVRLADSTDTQYF TGCGCCAGCGTGAGACTAGCGGATAGCACAGATACGCAGTATTTT TRBD2 TRBJ2-3 few TRBV5-1
CAISADGADTQYF TGTGCCATCAGTGCAGACGGCGCAGATACGCAGTATTTT - TRBJ2-3 - TRBV10-3
CAISDRPGVFGTEAFF TGTGCCATCAGTGACAGGCCCGGGGTTTTTGGTACTGAAGCTTTCTTT - TRBJ1-1 - TRBV10-3
CASEFNLQGTGEQYF TGTGCCAGCGAGTTCAATTTACAGGGAACTGGCGAGCAGTACTTC - TRBJ2-7 few TRBV2
CAWSVRLTRFTGANVLTF TGTGCCTGGAGTGTACGTCTGACAAGGTTCACTGGGGCCAACGTCCTGACTTTC - TRBJ2-6 once TRBV30
CASSLGPTKEKLFF TGTGCCAGCAGCTTGGGTCCGACTAAAGAAAAACTGTTTTTT - TRBJ1-4 - TRBV7-9
CASSYSGQGRETQYF TGTGCCAGCAGTTACTCAGGGCAGGGAAGAGAGACCCAGTACTTC - TRBJ2-5 - TRBV6-6
CASSGDGKSTDTQYF TGTGCCAGCAGCGGCGACGGGAAGAGCACAGATACGCAGTATTTT - TRBJ2-3 few TRBV9
CASSLALTQQFF TGTGCCAGCAGCTTAGCGTTAACCCAGCAGTTCTTC - TRBJ2-1 few TRBV7-9
CAISDMIGYGYTF TGTGCCATCAGTGACATGATCGGGTATGGCTACACCTTC - TRBJ1-2 few TRBV10-3
CASSLGAYNEQFF TGCGCCAGCAGCTTGGGGGCTTACAATGAGCAGTTCTTC - TRBJ2-1 - TRBV5-1
CAWSVQGPGNQPQHF TGTGCCTGGAGTGTACAGGGCCCGGGGAATCAGCCCCAGCATTTT - TRBJ1-5 few TRBV30
CATNNRQGTNEKLFF TGTGCCACCAATAACCGACAGGGAACTAATGAAAAACTGTTTTTT TRBD1 TRBJ1-4 once TRBV15
CASSSQTSGNTIYF TGTGCCAGCAGTTCGCAGACCTCTGGAAACACCATATATTTT - TRBJ1-3 once TRBV9
CASSIDRGSWNTEAFF TGTGCCAGTAGTATTGACAGGGGATCGTGGAACACTGAAGCTTTCTTT TRBD1 TRBJ1-1 few TRBV19
CASSQGGLDNSPLHF TGCGCCAGCAGCCAAGGGGGACTTGATAATTCACCCCTCCACTTT - TRBJ1-6 - TRBV4-1
CASSYGTPTLNYGYTF TGTGCCAGCAGTTACGGGACACCAACTCTTAACTATGGCTACACCTTC - TRBJ1-2 - TRBV6-5
CASSHPDRGWQTQYF TGTGCCAGCAGCCATCCTGACAGGGGATGGCAGACCCAGTACTTC TRBD1 TRBJ2-5 few TRBV7-2
CAWSVGSPAYEQYF TGTGCCTGGAGTGTCGGTTCCCCCGCCTACGAGCAGTACTTC - TRBJ2-7 - TRBV30
CASSQEAVAGGYNEQFF TGTGCCAGCAGCCAAGAAGCGGTAGCGGGGGGATACAATGAGCAGTTCTTC TRBD2 TRBJ2-1 - TRBV4-2
CAWAGQGATEAFF TGTGCCTGGGCAGGACAGGGGGCCACTGAAGCTTTCTTT TRBD1 TRBJ1-1 few TRBV30
CASSLPANTGELFF TGCGCCAGCAGCTTGCCAGCGAACACCGGGGAGCTGTTTTTT - TRBJ2-2 few TRBV5-1
CAWTPGGFGGYTF TGTGCCTGGACCCCGGGGGGGTTCGGAGGCTACACCTTC - TRBJ1-2 - TRBV30
CASSPYERPYEQYF TGTGCCAGCAGCCCCTATGAGCGTCCCTACGAGCAGTACTTC - TRBJ2-7 - TRBV14
CASSLGTSGLETQYF TGTGCCAGCAGCTTAGGGACCTCTGGTTTGGAGACCCAGTACTTC - TRBJ2-5 few TRBV7-7
CASSLAYSNQPQHF TGTGCCAGCAGCTTAGCCTACTCCAATCAGCCCCAGCATTTT - TRBJ1-5 - TRBV5-6
CASSGSGTLMDEQFF TGTGCCAGCAGCGGGTCCGGGACCTTGATGGATGAGCAGTTCTTC - TRBJ2-1 - TRBV5-6
CASSVQPGGGFF TGTGCCAGCAGTGTCCAGCCGGGGGGTGGGTTCTTC TRBD2 TRBJ2-1 few TRBV6-1
CASRGDVYGYTF TGTGCCAGCAGGGGGGATGTCTATGGCTACACCTTC - TRBJ1-2 - TRBV2
CAISTGQGFGEAFF TGTGCCATCAGTACGGGACAGGGGTTCGGTGAAGCTTTCTTT TRBD1 TRBJ1-1 few TRBV10-3
CASSYILLAGGDEQFF TGTGCCAGCAGTTACATTCTCCTAGCGGGGGGCGATGAGCAGTTCTTC TRBD2 TRBJ2-1 few TRBV6-5
CASSLGGQTQETQYF TGTGCCAGCAGCTTAGGGGGGCAAACCCAAGAGACCCAGTACTTC - TRBJ2-5 - TRBV7-9
CASSLAGTPDLANYGYTF TGTGCCAGCAGTTTAGCGGGGACACCTGACCTAGCTAACTATGGCTACACCTTC - TRBJ1-2 - TRBV27
CASRTGGLGTQYF TGTGCCAGCCGGACTGGGGGCTTGGGGACCCAGTACTTC - TRBJ2-5 - TRBV6-6
CASRRDRPTNEKLFF TGTGCCAGCAGGCGGGACAGACCAACTAATGAAAAACTGTTTTTT TRBD1 TRBJ1-4 few TRBV2
CASLPNTGTDFRGEQFF TGTGCCAGCCTACCCAATACCGGGACAGACTTTCGCGGTGAGCAGTTCTTC TRBD1 TRBJ2-1 - TRBV25-1
CASSLGGQAVPNEQFF TGTGCCAGCAGCTTGGGTGGGCAGGCTGTTCCCAATGAGCAGTTCTTC - TRBJ2-1 - TRBV5-4
CAWSSRPVSYEQYF TGTGCCTGGAGTTCGCGCCCAGTGTCCTACGAGCAGTACTTC - TRBJ2-7 few TRBV30
CASSLIEGQPQHF TGTGCCAGCAGCTTAATCGAGGGACAGCCCCAGCATTTT - TRBJ1-5 - TRBV7-3
CASGPRVNYGYTF TGTGCTAGTGGTCCGAGGGTTAACTATGGCTACACCTTC - TRBJ1-2 few TRBV12-5
CASGVTTDTQYF TGTGCCAGCGGGGTTACCACAGATACGCAGTATTTT - TRBJ2-3 - TRBV28